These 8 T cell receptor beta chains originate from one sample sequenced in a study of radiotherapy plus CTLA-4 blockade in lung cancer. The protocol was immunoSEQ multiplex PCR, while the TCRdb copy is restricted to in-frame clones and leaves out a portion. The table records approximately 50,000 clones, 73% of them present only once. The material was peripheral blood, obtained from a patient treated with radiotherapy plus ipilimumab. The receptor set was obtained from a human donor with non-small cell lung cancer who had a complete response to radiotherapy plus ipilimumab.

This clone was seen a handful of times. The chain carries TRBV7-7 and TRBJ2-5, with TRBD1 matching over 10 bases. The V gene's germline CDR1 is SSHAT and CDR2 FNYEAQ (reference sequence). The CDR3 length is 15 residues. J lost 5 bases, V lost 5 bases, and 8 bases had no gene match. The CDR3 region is CASSPGQGIVETQYF. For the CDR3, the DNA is TGTGCCAGCAGCCCGGGACAGGGGATTGTGGAGACCCAGTACTTC. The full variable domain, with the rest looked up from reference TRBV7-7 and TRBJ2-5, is GAGVSQSPRYKVTKRGQDVTLRCDPISSHATLYWYQQALGQGPEFLTYFNYEAQPDKSGLPSDRFSAERPEGSISTLTIQRTEQRDSAMYRCASSPGQGIVETQYFGPGTRLLVL.

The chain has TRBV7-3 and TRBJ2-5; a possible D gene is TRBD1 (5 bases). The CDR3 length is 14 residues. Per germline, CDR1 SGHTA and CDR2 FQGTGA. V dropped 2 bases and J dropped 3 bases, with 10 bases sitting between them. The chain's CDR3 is CASSLAGKKETQYF. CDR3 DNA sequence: TGTGCCAGCAGCTTAGCAGGGAAAAAAGAGACCCAGTACTTC.

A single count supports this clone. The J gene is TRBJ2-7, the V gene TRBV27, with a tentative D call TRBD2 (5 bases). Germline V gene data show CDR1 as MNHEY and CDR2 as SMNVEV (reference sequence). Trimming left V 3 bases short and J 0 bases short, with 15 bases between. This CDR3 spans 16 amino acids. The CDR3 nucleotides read TGTGCCAGCAGTTTTAGCGAGGACCGGAGCTCCTACGAGCAGTACTTC. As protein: CASSFSEDRSSYEQYF.

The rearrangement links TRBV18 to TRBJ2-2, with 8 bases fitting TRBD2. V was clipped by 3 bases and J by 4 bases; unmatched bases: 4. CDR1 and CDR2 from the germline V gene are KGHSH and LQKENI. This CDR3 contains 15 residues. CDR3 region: CASSPREGTTGELFF. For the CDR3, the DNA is TGTGCCAGCTCACCCCGGGAGGGAACCACCGGGGAGCTGTTTTTT.

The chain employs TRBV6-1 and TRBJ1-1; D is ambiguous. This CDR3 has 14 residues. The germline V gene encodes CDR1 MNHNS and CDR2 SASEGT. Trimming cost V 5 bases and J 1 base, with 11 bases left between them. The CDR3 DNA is TGTGCCAGCAGTTTCACCCTAGCGAACACTGAAGCTTTCTTT. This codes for CASSFTLANTEAFF.

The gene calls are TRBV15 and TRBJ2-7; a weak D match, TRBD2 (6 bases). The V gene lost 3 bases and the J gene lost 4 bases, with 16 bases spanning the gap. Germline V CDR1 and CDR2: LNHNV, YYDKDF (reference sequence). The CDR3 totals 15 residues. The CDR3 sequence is CATSSPGRREYEQYF. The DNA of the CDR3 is TGTGCCACCAGCAGTCCAGGGAGGAGGGAATACGAGCAGTACTTC.

This CDR3 is CASSPLQGGGGNTIYF. The CDR3 region has the DNA TGTGCCAGCAGCCCCCTTCAAGGGGGCGGTGGAAACACCATATATTTT. The chain employs TRBV9 and TRBJ1-3; TRBD1 matches 7 bases. J lost 3 bases, V lost 4 bases, and 10 bases had no gene match. The CDR3 extends over 16 amino acids. Per the germline V gene, CDR1 is SGDLS and CDR2 is YYNGEE.

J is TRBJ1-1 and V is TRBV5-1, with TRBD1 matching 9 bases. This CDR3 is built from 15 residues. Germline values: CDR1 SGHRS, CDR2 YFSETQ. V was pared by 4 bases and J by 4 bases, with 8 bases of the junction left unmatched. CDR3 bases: TGCGCCAGCAGCCCAGGAGGGACAGGGAGCACTGAAGCTTTCTTT. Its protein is CASSPGGTGSTEAFF.